This T cell receptor beta chain was recorded in a study of graft-versus-host responses after intestinal transplantation. Background on the study: Transplants were multivisceral, liver-intestinal, or isolated intestinal.

Study-wide results and limits: Marrow from the recipient contained GvH clones, some of which had appeared first in ileum or blood. An association linked early post-transplant HvG declines with peak circulating GvH clone levels.

Repertoires were generated with immunoSEQ multiplex PCR, while TCRdb's copy carries only in-frame clones and drops some. The data hold around 17,000 clones, with 75% to 85% observed a single time. The germline V gene encodes CDR1 MGHRA and CDR2 YSYEKL. The junction had 12 bases not matched to a gene; V was cut back by 0 bases and J by 2 bases. The CDR3 is made up of 18 amino acids. Lamina propria and intraepithelial lymphocytes were released by processing graft tissue. Details on this clone: Its antigen is not identified.

The source is a human patient who received an intestinal transplant, so some T cells may come from the graft donor. The sample in question was ileum tissue, obtained approximately 97 days after intestinal transplant. The chain has TRBV4-1 and TRBJ2-7; TRBD1 aligns across 8 bases. CDR3 in amino acids: CASSQDWAGGQGPYEQYF. The CDR3 DNA sequence: TGCGCCAGCAGCCAAGATTGGGCCGGTGGACAGGGCCCCTACGAGCAGTACTTC.